This T cell receptor beta chain is from a study of cytomegalovirus exposure and HLA in healthy donors. This PCR relied on a set of 60 Vbeta primers and 13 Jbeta primers. Only in-frame clones appear in the TCRdb table, and some are missing; sequencing was by immunoSEQ multiplex PCR. In the table there are some 200,000 clones, 75% to 90% of which are singletons. The receptor comes from a man between 40 and 49 years old in good health and CMV-seropositive. The sample consisted of PBMCs.

CDR3 sequence reads: CASSLDSGGARMMGTQYF. The CDR3 region has the DNA TGTGCCAGCAGCTTGGATAGCGGGGGGGCTAGGATGATGGGTACGCAGTATTTT. The chain is built from TRBV5-4 and TRBJ2-3, with 11 positions matching TRBD2. The V and J ends lost 0 bases and 8 bases, in that order; junction bases with no gene match: 14. Germline V CDR1 and CDR2: SGHNT, YYREEE (reference sequence). This CDR3 comprises 18 residues.